These 16 T cell receptor beta chains share one sample of origin, sequenced in a study of a mutant IDH1 vaccine in newly diagnosed glioma. Profiling relied on immunoSEQ multiplex PCR, and the TCRdb table lists in-frame clones only, not all of them. Found here are about 54,000 clones, around 80% of them singletons; the top ten hold about 3.3%. Specified time point: week 5, during vaccination. The content of each vaccine dose was 300 ug of mutant IDH1 20-mer peptide, and topical imiquimod accompanied it. No antigens are known for them. This specimen consisted of PBMCs, obtained from a glioma patient whose treatment included an IDH1 peptide vaccine. These receptors all stem from a man aged 25-40 years with glioma.

The chain joins TRBV9 to TRBJ2-2; no clear D gene. The CDR3 runs to 13 residues. V lost 0 bases, J lost 3 bases, and 3 bases lay in between. Per the germline V gene, CDR1 is SGDLS and CDR2 is YYNGEE. The CDR3 loop reads CASSVAYTGELFF. In DNA, the CDR3 is TGTGCCAGCAGCGTAGCTTACACCGGGGAGCTGTTTTTT.

This clone is a singleton in its sample. The gene calls are TRBV30 and TRBJ1-2; TRBD1 might be the D (5 bases). This CDR3 is 13 amino acids long. The V gene's germline CDR1 is GTSNPN and CDR2 SVGIG (reference sequence). Trimming took off 4 bases at V and 4 bases at J, with 13 bases between the two ends. In DNA form, the CDR3 reads TGTGCCTGGAATAAGGGGCTGGGCTATGGCTACACCTTC. It is translated as CAWNKGLGYGYTF.

The chain carries TRBV18 and TRBJ1-2; no clear D. V shed 1 base and J shed 0 bases, with 12 bases lying between them. The CDR3 sequence is 16 residues long. In germline, CDR1 is KGHSH, CDR2 LQKENI. The CDR3 DNA is TGTGCCAGCTCACCACGGGTTCAGGCTTCTAACTATGGCTACACCTTC. Encoded protein: CASSPRVQASNYGYTF. The variable domain in full, completed from reference TRBV18 and TRBJ1-2, reads NAGVMQNPRHLVRRRGQEARLRCSPMKGHSHVYWYRQLPEEGLKFMVYLQKENIIDESGMPKERFSAEFPKEGPSILRIQQVVRGDSAAYFCASSPRVQASNYGYTFGSGTRLTVV.

This clone has just one count. The rearrangement uses TRBV30 and TRBJ1-2; D uncertain. V shed 0 bases and J shed 0 bases, with 8 bases lying between them. This CDR3 spans 14 amino acids. The germline V gene has CDR1 GTSNPN and CDR2 SVGIG (reference sequence). CDR3 loop: CAWSVQTANYGYTF. The CDR3 region has the DNA TGTGCCTGGAGTGTACAGACCGCTAACTATGGCTACACCTTC.

This chain uses TRBV28 with TRBJ1-2; D gene uncertain. Germline CDR1 is MDHEN and CDR2 is SYDVKM. The CDR3 has 15 residues. V lost 1 base and J 7 bases, leaving 16 bases between the germline ends. CDR3 residues: CASSLSWGGLGGYTF. The CDR3 DNA sequence: TGTGCCAGCAGTTTATCCTGGGGTGGCCTCGGTGGCTACACCTTC.

The genes are TRBV27 and TRBJ2-7; D gene unclear. The CDR3 contains 14 residues. Between the trimmed V and J ends, which lost 0 bases and 2 bases, there was a span of 8 bases. Germline V gene sequence: CDR1 MNHEY, CDR2 SMNVEV (reference sequence). DNA for the CDR3: TGTGCCAGCAGTTTATCGCCAGGCCCCTACGAGCAGTACTTC. Its translation is CASSLSPGPYEQYF.

This rearrangement joins TRBV18 to TRBJ1-3; 8 bases fit TRBD1. V trimming: 2 bases; J trimming: 0 bases; junction bases outside the gene matches: 3. The CDR3 consists of 16 residues. Germline assignment: CDR1 KGHSH and CDR2 LQKENI. The DNA of the CDR3 is TGTGCCAGCTCACCAGGACAGGGAATCTCTGGAAACACCATATATTTT. Amino acid sequence: CASSPGQGISGNTIYF.

V is TRBV19 and J is TRBJ2-5, with D uncertain. The CDR3 has 12 amino acids. Trimming stripped 3 bases from V and 0 bases from J, with 2 bases between. The V gene's germline CDR1 is LNHDA and CDR2 SQIVND (reference sequence). Here the CDR3 DNA reads TGTGCCAGTAGTATTAACCAAGAGACCCAGTACTTC. Translated, it gives CASSINQETQYF. The full variable domain, with the rest looked up from reference TRBV19 and TRBJ2-5, is DGGITQSPKYLFRKEGQNVTLSCEQNLNHDAMYWYRQDPGQGLRLIYYSQIVNDFQKGDIAEGYSVSREKKESFPLTVTSAQKNPTAFYLCASSINQETQYFGPGTRLLVL.

This clone was seen just once. The rearrangement links TRBV29-1 to TRBJ2-5; 7 positions match TRBD1. V shed 3 bases, J shed 2 bases, and the junction held 0 bases outside the gene matches. Germline loops: CDR1 SQVTM, CDR2 ANQGSEA. The CDR3 consists of 12 residues. This CDR3 is CSVDRGQETQYF. The CDR3, as DNA: TGCAGCGTTGACAGGGGGCAAGAGACCCAGTACTTC.

V usage is TRBV4-1 and J usage is TRBJ2-7; D is ambiguous. V gave up 1 base and J gave up 4 bases, with 11 bases separating them. The CDR3 consists of 14 residues. Germline CDR1 reads MGHRA; CDR2 reads YSYEKL. CDR3 protein: CASSQVGLAYEQYF. The CDR3 nucleotides read TGCGCCAGCAGCCAAGTAGGCTTAGCTTACGAGCAGTACTTC.

The chain links TRBV12-5 to TRBJ1-5; the D gene is possibly TRBD1 (6 bases). Germline V lookup: CDR1 LGHNT, CDR2 FRNRAP. CDR3 length equals 15 residues. V lost 0 bases and J lost 7, with 13 bases in between. Here the CDR3 DNA reads TGTGCTAGTGGTTTGGTAGGCGGCAGGGGACAGCCCCAGCATTTT. Translating gives CASGLVGGRGQPQHF.

The chain joins TRBV6-1 to TRBJ2-7; D is unclear. The CDR3 has 16 residues. Germline loops: CDR1 MNHNS, CDR2 SASEGT. Trimming pared 3 bases from V and 3 bases from J, leaving 18 bases between. The CDR3, as DNA: TGTGCCAGCAGTGAGAGGCCCCGGGCAGATTTCTACGAGCAGTACTTC. Protein: CASSERPRADFYEQYF.

V is TRBV7-2 and J is TRBJ2-4; D may match TRBD1 or TRBD2 (6 bases each). The CDR3 spans 19 residues. The germline V gene encodes CDR1 SGHTA and CDR2 FQGNSA. V lost 4 bases and J lost 1, with 23 bases in between. CDR3 region: CASSSPRSGEAGAKNIQYF. The CDR3 coding sequence is TGTGCCAGCAGCTCCCCACGGTCAGGGGAGGCAGGGGCCAAAAACATTCAGTACTTC. The full variable domain, its missing parts supplied by reference TRBV7-2 and TRBJ2-4, is GAGVSQSPSNKVTEKGKDVELRCDPISGHTALYWYRQSLGQGLEFLIYFQGNSAPDKSGLPSDRFSAERTGGSVSTLTIQRTQQEDSAVYLCASSSPRSGEAGAKNIQYFGAGTRLSVL.

The chain carries TRBV7-6 and TRBJ1-1, with D tentatively TRBD1 (6 bases). This CDR3 comprises 13 residues. Germline-derived CDR1 and CDR2 are SGHVS and FNYEAQ. V was pared by 7 bases and J by 4 bases, with 13 bases between. This CDR3 reads CASTGPGATEAFF. CDR3 nucleotide sequence: TGTGCCAGCACGGGGCCAGGGGCCACTGAAGCTTTCTTT.

Only one count was recorded for this clone. The rearrangement joins TRBV4-1 to TRBJ2-1; 8 positions match TRBD2. The CDR3 extends over 18 amino acids. The trim removed 0 bases at V and 4 bases at J, leaving 11 bases unmatched. Germline CDR1 reads MGHRA; CDR2 reads YSYEKL. The CDR3 is CASSQEWASGCRYNEQFF. CDR3 DNA: TGCGCCAGCAGCCAAGAGTGGGCTAGCGGGTGCCGATACAATGAGCAGTTCTTC.

V usage is TRBV29-1 and J usage is TRBJ1-6; weak D call: TRBD1 (5 bases). Trimming took off 5 bases at V and 2 bases at J, with 10 bases between the two ends. The CDR3 is 14 amino acids. CDR1 and CDR2 from the germline V gene are SQVTM and ANQGSEA. The CDR3 loop reads CSVREGTYNSPLHF. CDR3 nucleotide sequence: TGCAGCGTTAGAGAGGGGACCTATAATTCACCCCTCCACTTT. The variable domain in full, completed from reference TRBV29-1 and TRBJ1-6, reads SAVISQKPSRDICQRGTSLTIQCQVDSQVTMMFWYRQQPGQSLTLIATANQGSEATYESGFVIDKFPISRPNLTFSTLTVSNMSPEDSSIYLCSVREGTYNSPLHFGNGTRLTVT.